The T cell receptor beta chain under discussion was sequenced for a study of blood T cell repertoires in COVID-19. Study at large: Material from acute and convalescent COVID-19 was sourced from the United States, Italy and Spain. T cells, B-cell-depleted T cells, or PBMCs supplied cDNA or gDNA.

This CDR3 is built from 18 residues. The ends were cut back, 1 base at V and 5 bases at J, with 23 bases in the middle. Germline CDR1 and CDR2: KGHSH and LQKENI. Original methodology: From reference gene primer amplification, estimates of nucleated cell counts were derived. Assay used: immunoSEQ multiplex PCR; TCRdb lists only in-frame clones, some missing. D and trimming come from the DNA, and the V and J calls and clone size come from that table. Counted here are about 200,000 clones, roughly nine tenths occurring once; the ten biggest clones make up roughly 2%. The chain carries TRBV18 and TRBJ1-1; D perhaps matches TRBD1 (5 bases). This TCR was recovered from a woman aged 50 to 60 with acute or convalescent COVID-19. Sequencing input: peripheral blood. As DNA, the CDR3 is TGTGCCAGCTCACCACAGGGCGGTAGTGGGCAGGGTGGAACTGAAGCTTTCTTT. Translated, it gives CASSPQGGSGQGGTEAFF. The full variable domain, its missing parts supplied by reference TRBV18 and TRBJ1-1, is NAGVMQNPRHLVRRRGQEARLRCSPMKGHSHVYWYRQLPEEGLKFMVYLQKENIIDESGMPKERFSAEFPKEGPSILRIQQVVRGDSAAYFCASSPQGGSGQGGTEAFFGQGTRLTVV.